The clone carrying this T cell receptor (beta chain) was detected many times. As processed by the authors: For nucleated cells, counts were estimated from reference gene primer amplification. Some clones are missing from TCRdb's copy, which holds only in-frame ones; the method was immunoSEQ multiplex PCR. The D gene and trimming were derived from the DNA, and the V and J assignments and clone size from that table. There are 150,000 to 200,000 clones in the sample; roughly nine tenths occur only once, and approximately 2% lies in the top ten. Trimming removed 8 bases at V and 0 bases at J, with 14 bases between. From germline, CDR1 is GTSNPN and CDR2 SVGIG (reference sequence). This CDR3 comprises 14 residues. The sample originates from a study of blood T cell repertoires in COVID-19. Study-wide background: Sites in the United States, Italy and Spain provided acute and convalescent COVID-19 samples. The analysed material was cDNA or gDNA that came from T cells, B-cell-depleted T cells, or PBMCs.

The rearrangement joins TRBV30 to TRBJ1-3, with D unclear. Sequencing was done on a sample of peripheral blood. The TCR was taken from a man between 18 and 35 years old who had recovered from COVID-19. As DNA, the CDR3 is TGTGCCATTCAGAGGTCTCGCTCTGGAAACACCATATATTTT. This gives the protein CAIQRSRSGNTIYF.